The 5 T cell receptor beta chains below were found in one sample sequenced in a study of T cells in Graves' hyperthyroidism and ophthalmopathy. It was RNA transcripts that yielded the amplified TCR beta CDR3 regions. Researchers ran a first-round RT-PCR on the TCR CDR3 using the HTBI primer set. MiXCR, run by TCRdb on the multiplex PCR reads, gives a single entry per CDR3 protein. The sample lists about 250,000 distinct CDR3 sequences, 20% to 25% occurring once. The sequencing input was blood. All receptors derive from a man aged 25-45 years with Graves' ophthalmopathy.

A word on this clonotype: A clone one base away is much larger, so this may be a read error. V and J are TRBV20-1 and TRBJ1-1; the match to TRBD1 covers 9 bases. V dropped 6 bases and J dropped 7; count of bases not matched to a gene: 3. In germline, CDR1 is DFQATT, CDR2 SNEGSKA (reference sequence). The CDR3 runs to 11 residues. In DNA form, the CDR3 reads TGCAGTGCCGGGACAGGGAGTGAAGCTTTCTTT. Its protein product is CSAGTGSEAFF.

This clonotype has a count of ten or more. This chain connects TRBV24-1 to TRBJ2-2; 7 bases fit TRBD2. The CDR3 loop spans 18 amino acids. Germline CDR1 and CDR2: KGHDR and SFDVKD. With V trimmed by 5 bases and J by 0 bases, 11 bases remained unmatched. The CDR3 DNA reads TGTGCCACCAGTGCCCTTAGTCCTAGCGGCGCGAACACCGGGGAGCTGTTTTTT. Amino acids: CATSALSPSGANTGELFF.

J is TRBJ1-6 and V is TRBV12-3 or TRBV12-4; no reliable D call. The V and J ends lost 3 bases and 8 bases respectively, with 5 bases between them. The CDR3 has 12 residues. Written as DNA, the CDR3 is TGTGCCAGCAGTTTGATAGATTCACCCCTCCACTTT. Amino acids: CASSLIDSPLHF.

The V gene is TRBV20-1, the J gene TRBJ1-3; TRBD1 matches at 8 bases. V lost 6 bases, J lost 1 base, and 5 bases stayed unmatched. The CDR3 extends over 14 amino acids. The germline V gene encodes CDR1 DFQATT and CDR2 SNEGSKA (reference sequence). This CDR3 is CSAPRTGSGNTIYF. DNA for the CDR3: TGCAGTGCACCACGGACAGGGTCTGGAAACACCATATATTTT.

There are a few counts of this clonotype. V and J are TRBV24-1 and TRBJ2-5; the D gene is possibly TRBD1 (6 bases). The CDR3 is 17 residues long. Germline loops: CDR1 KGHDR, CDR2 SFDVKD. V was clipped by 3 bases and J by 1 base, with 17 bases between them. The DNA for the CDR3 is TGTGCCACCAGTGATGTCAATCTCGGGACACGCCAAGAGACCCAGTACTTC. The encoded protein is CATSDVNLGTRQETQYF.